These 10 T cell receptor beta chains share one sample of origin, sequenced in a study of blood T cell repertoires in COVID-19 (dated by TCRdb to the early 2020s). The library relied on the immunoSEQ multiplex PCR assay. This is the immuneACCESS table as TCRdb keeps it, with only in-frame sequences that have V and J called. A part of the clones is gone; compared with another copy, unresolved V genes explain less than half, and the rest is unexplained. The sample yields roughly 210,000 clones; around nine tenths were counted once. Around 7% of the sample goes to the ten largest clones. Specimen: PBMCs or T cells enriched from blood (not recorded which). These receptors were obtained from a man aged 25-40 years in a cohort exposed to, infected with or recovered from COVID-19 (not recorded which).

CDR3 protein: CASSSPGQGLSYEQYF. The CDR3 DNA reads TGTGCCAGCAGTTCCCCAGGACAGGGTCTCTCCTACGAGCAGTACTTC. This chain uses TRBV28 with TRBJ2-7; 8 nucleotides align to TRBD1. This CDR3 comprises 16 residues. Germline loops: CDR1 MDHEN, CDR2 SYDVKM. V lost 4 bases, J lost 0 bases, and 8 bases stayed unmatched.

CDR3 protein: CASSSRDRRDNEKLFF. CDR3 DNA sequence: TGTGCCAGCAGTTCCCGGGATCGACGGGATAATGAAAAACTGTTTTTT. The V and J genes are TRBV27 and TRBJ1-4; the D is unclear. This CDR3 comprises 16 residues. The germline CDR1 and CDR2 sequences are MNHEY and SMNVEV (reference sequence). V lost 4 bases to trimming and J lost 4 bases, with 16 bases between them.

The chain carries TRBV28 and TRBJ2-7, with D possibly TRBD1 on 5 matching bases. Germline CDR1 reads MDHEN; CDR2 reads SYDVKM. This CDR3 has 11 amino acids. V lost 8 bases and J lost 5, with 10 bases in between. The CDR3 bases are TGTGCCAGCCGTAACAGGAACGAGCAGTACTTC. This encodes CASRNRNEQYF.

The chain combines TRBV5-1 with TRBJ1-1, with a tentative D call TRBD1 (5 bases). The germline V gene encodes CDR1 SGHRS and CDR2 YFSETQ. This CDR3 contains 14 residues. The V end lost 1 base, the J end lost 3 bases, and 10 bases lay between the germline ends. CDR3 amino acids: CASSLKGLDTEAFF. CDR3 in DNA: TGCGCCAGCAGCTTGAAGGGGCTGGACACTGAAGCTTTCTTT.

The chain has TRBV5-1 and TRBJ2-2, with a weak D call TRBD2 (6 bases). The CDR3 length is 13 residues. CDR1 SGHRS and CDR2 YFSETQ come from the germline V gene. The V and J ends lost 1 base and 8 bases respectively, with 9 bases between them. CDR3 amino acids: CASSLTGRGELFF. CDR3 coding DNA: TGCGCCAGCAGCTTGACGGGGAGGGGGGAGCTGTTTTTT.

This clone was picked up a small number of times. The genes are TRBV3-1 (or the pseudogene TRBV3-2) and TRBJ2-2; D possibly corresponds to TRBD1 (7 bases). Deletions cut 1 base from V and 12 bases from J, with 12 bases between. The CDR3 is 13 residues long. Germline loops: CDR1 LGHDT, CDR2 YNNKEL (reference sequence). The CDR3 sequence: CASSQASGGQLFF. As DNA, the CDR3 is TGTGCCAGCAGCCAAGCTTCAGGGGGGCAGCTGTTTTTT.

The chain links TRBV27 to TRBJ2-3; D unresolved. The CDR3 totals 12 residues. Germline assignment: CDR1 MNHEY and CDR2 SMNVEV (reference sequence). Trimming stripped 5 bases from V and 1 base from J, with 4 bases between. This CDR3 is CASSPGTDTQYF. The CDR3 coding sequence is TGTGCCAGCAGTCCGGGCACAGATACGCAGTATTTT.

The chain carries TRBV27 and TRBJ2-7; TRBD1 matches 8 bases. After removal of 6 bases from V and 2 bases from J, the junction contained 3 bases not matched to a gene. Germline V gene lookup returns CDR1 MNHEY and CDR2 SMNVEV (reference sequence). The CDR3 covers 13 residues. The CDR3 here is CASSQGAPYEQYF. The DNA for the CDR3 is TGTGCCAGCAGCCAGGGGGCGCCCTACGAGCAGTACTTC.

CDR3 in amino acids: CATSDGGLVQETQYF. The CDR3, as DNA: TGTGCCACCAGTGACGGGGGGCTTGTCCAAGAGACCCAGTACTTC. V is TRBV24-1 and J is TRBJ2-5, with D possibly matching TRBD2 (7 bases). The length of the CDR3 is 15 residues. Trimming removed 4 bases at V and 1 base at J, with 12 bases between. The germline gives CDR1 KGHDR, CDR2 SFDVKD.

V is TRBV7-9 and J is TRBJ2-1; 8 bases agree with TRBD2. The trim removed 6 bases at V and 4 bases at J, leaving 8 bases unmatched. The CDR3 sequence is 15 residues long. Germline V gene lookup returns CDR1 SEHNR and CDR2 FQNEAQ (reference sequence). For the CDR3, the DNA is TGTGCCAGCAGTTATATAGCGGGACTTTACAATGAGCAGTTCTTC. It is translated as CASSYIAGLYNEQFF.